The source of this T cell receptor beta chain is a study of T cell responses to AZD1222 COVID-19 vaccine. Turning to this clone: Its antigen is unidentified.

Study-level points and caveats: Regions 160-218 and 743-854 dominated among vaccine-associated CD4 TCRs spanning spike.

Measured with immunoSEQ multiplex PCR; TCRdb has only the in-frame clones, and not every one. The sample records about 96,000 clones, almost 90% being singletons. Germline CDR1 SGHRS, CDR2 YFSETQ. This CDR3 is 15 amino acids long. The J segment lost 2 bases and the V segment lost 4 bases, leaving 7 bases of the junction unmatched. The sample was peripheral blood, taken on day 0 of AZD1222 vaccination. This clonotype was sampled from an adult in good health. The chain employs TRBV5-1 and TRBJ2-7; 9 bases align to TRBD1. CDR3 nucleotides: TGCGCCAGCAGCGAGGGACAGGGTACGACCTACGAGCAGTACTTC. It encodes CASSEGQGTTYEQYF. Complete variable domain (other parts from reference TRBV5-1 and TRBJ2-7): KAGVTQTPRYLIKTRGQQVTLSCSPISGHRSVSWYQQTPGQGLQFLFEYFSETQRNKGNFPGRFSGRQFSNSRSEMNVSTLELGDSALYLCASSEGQGTTYEQYFGPGTRLTVT.